This entry features one T cell receptor beta chain sequence. Its antigen is as yet unknown. Samples were taken several times over chemoradiotherapy. This entry is derived from a study of chemoradiotherapy in HPV16-positive cancers. Study results and caveats: For HPV16-positive patients, expanding HPV-responsive T cells associated with longer recurrence-free survival.

J gave up 6 bases and V 5 bases, and 10 bases lay outside the gene matches. The CDR3 consists of 15 residues. The germline V gene has CDR1 LNHDA and CDR2 SQIVND (reference sequence). Some clones are missing from TCRdb's copy, which holds only in-frame ones; the method was immunoSEQ multiplex PCR. The repertoire has some 1,000 clones, roughly 88% of them found once; the top ten carry 10% to 14%. The J gene is TRBJ2-3, the V gene TRBV19; 8 nucleotides agree with TRBD2. This material consisted of tumor tissue, taken from a patient who underwent chemoradiotherapy. The TCR sequence derives from a human donor with HPV-associated anogenital cancer. This CDR3 is CASSGLAQGADTQYF. In nucleotides, the CDR3 is TGTGCCAGTAGTGGACTAGCCCAGGGAGCGGATACGCAGTATTTT.